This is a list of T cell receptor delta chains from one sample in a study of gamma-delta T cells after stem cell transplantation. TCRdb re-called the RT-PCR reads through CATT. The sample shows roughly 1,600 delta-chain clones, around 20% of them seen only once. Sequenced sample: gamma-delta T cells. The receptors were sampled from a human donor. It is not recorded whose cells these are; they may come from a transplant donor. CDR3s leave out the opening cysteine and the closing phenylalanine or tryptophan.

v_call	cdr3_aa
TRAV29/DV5	AAWSYPPTFLLGDGLKLI
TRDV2	ACDGLLGDTRTPEENTDKLI
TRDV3	AFHNIRTGGYDTDKLI
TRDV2	ACDIMGLNEPDKLI
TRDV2	ACDGLLGDTAWDTRQMF
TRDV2	ACDPVLGGPTDKLI
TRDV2	ACDDLRTGGSDDDKLI
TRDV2	ACDTVGNLSSWDTRQMF
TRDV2	ACDGVGADKLI
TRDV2	ACDTVLGVTQLPSGPDKLI
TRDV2	ACDSLGDTAQLF
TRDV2	ACDTVTRGPRGYTDKLI
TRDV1	ALGELVYWGIQGVTAQLF
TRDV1	ALGDPTFHTKYWGIPALPLTAQLF
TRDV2	ACDTVPTGDTARGKLI
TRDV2	ACDTVLGDTVHRQMF
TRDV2	ACDTVGGLYTDKLI
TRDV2	ACDTVLGDTPTLTAQLF
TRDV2	ACDSLLGFADKLI
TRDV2	ACDTLTGGSEFADKLI
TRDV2	ACDTVVGDTRTDKLI
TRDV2	ACDTVTTGGSQGNKLI
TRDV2	ACDPILESSWDTRQMF
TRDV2	ACYKLGDTWDTRQMF
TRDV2	ACDEVSPRDTEYTDKLI
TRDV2	ACDTVLPNTDKLI
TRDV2	ACDTLGGNTDKLI
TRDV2	ACDTLLVETAQLF
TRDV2	ACDTLLGDTRSSYADRLI